Each of the 10 T cell receptor beta chains below was sequenced from the same sample in a study of T-cell memory formation after mild COVID-19. TCRdb redid the calling of the 5' RACE reads with MiXCR, one entry per CDR3 protein. Of 100,000 or so distinct CDR3 sequences in the sample, around 10% are singletons; the top ten hold about 40%. Source material: PBMCs or a T cell subset sorted from them (not recorded which). The receptor set was obtained from a man aged 18 to 30 who had mild COVID-19 (a few samples of this study predate the infection). Cell type and time point are not known.

The chain has TRBV6-2 or TRBV6-3 and TRBJ2-7; D may be TRBD1 or TRBD2 (5 bases each). This CDR3 contains 16 residues. Germline V CDR1 and CDR2: MNHEY, SVGEGT. V lost 5 bases to trimming and J lost 0 bases, with 17 bases between them. Here the CDR3 reads CASSHVGPRSSYEQYV. CDR3 nucleotides: TGTGCCAGCAGTCACGTGGGACCCAGGAGCTCCTACGAGCAGTACGTC.

The chain recombines TRBV7-2 with TRBJ2-3; TRBD1 aligns across 7 bases. Germline CDR1 and CDR2: SGHTA and FQGNSA. After removal of 1 base from V and 1 base from J, the junction contained 11 bases not matched to a gene. This CDR3 comprises 18 residues. The CDR3 protein is CASSLEGRGSFGTDTQYF. In DNA, the CDR3 is TGTGCCAGCAGCTTAGAGGGCAGGGGGTCGTTCGGCACAGATACGCAGTATTTT.

This clonotype occurred many times. The rearrangement links TRBV12-3 or TRBV12-4 to TRBJ2-7, with TRBD2 identical over 7 bases. This CDR3 has 17 amino acids. V lost 4 bases to trimming and J lost 2 bases; unmatched junction nucleotides: 14. The CDR3 sequence is CASSSPLMAGEAYEQYF. The CDR3 DNA reads as TGTGCCAGCAGTTCCCCGCTGATGGCGGGGGAGGCCTACGAGCAGTACTTC.

A few counts support this clonotype. The genes are TRBV19 and TRBJ2-1, with no clear D. Germline V gives CDR1 LNHDA, CDR2 SQIVND (reference sequence). This CDR3 is 13 amino acids long. V lost 5 bases to trimming and J lost 3 bases, with 8 bases between them. The CDR3 region is CASSPGLYNEQFF. The DNA for the CDR3 is TGTGCCAGTAGTCCCGGGCTCTACAATGAGCAGTTCTTC.

The chain links TRBV10-3 to TRBJ2-1; TRBD2 matches 10 bases. The germline CDR1 and CDR2 sequences are ENHRY and SYGVKD. CDR3 length: 15 amino acids. Trimming cost V 6 bases and J 1 base; bases outside gene matches: 3. DNA for the CDR3: TGTGCCATCAGGAGCGGGGGGGCTTCCTACAATGAGCAGTTCTTC. Translating it yields CAIRSGGASYNEQFF.

V gene TRBV6-5 combines with J gene TRBJ1-2; 9 bases fit TRBD1. The CDR3 has 15 amino acids. The germline gives CDR1 MNHEY, CDR2 SVGAGI. V dropped 4 bases and J dropped 6; count of bases not matched to a gene: 9. The CDR3 region is CASSSGTGRKNGYTF. The CDR3 DNA reads TGTGCCAGCAGTTCTGGGACAGGGAGGAAGAATGGCTACACCTTC.

This clonotype came up many times. The rearrangement joins TRBV9 to TRBJ2-1, with TRBD1 as a possible D gene (5 bases). The V gene's germline CDR1 is SGDLS and CDR2 YYNGEE. V was shortened by 0 bases and J by 3 bases, with 10 bases between the two germline ends. This CDR3 region has 15 residues. In DNA form, the CDR3 reads TGTGCCAGCAGCGTAGCTCAGGGCTTCTACAATGAGCAGTTCTTC. Translating it yields CASSVAQGFYNEQFF.

This rearrangement joins TRBV27 to TRBJ2-3; maybe TRBD1 (5 bases). The CDR3 is 15 residues long. CDR1 and CDR2 (germline): MNHEY, SMNVEV (reference sequence). V was trimmed by 4 bases and J by 2 bases, leaving 13 bases between them. CDR3 DNA sequence: TGTGCCAGCAGTTCTCTAGTACAGGTCACAGATACGCAGTATTTT. Translated, it gives CASSSLVQVTDTQYF.

This clonotype was counted only a few times. V usage is TRBV6-6 and J usage is TRBJ2-1, with a tentative D call TRBD2 (7 bases). Germline V gene data show CDR1 as MNHNY and CDR2 as SVGAGI (reference sequence). There are 16 residues in the CDR3. The V and J ends lost 0 bases and 8 bases respectively, with 17 bases between them. The CDR3 DNA reads as TGTGCCAGCAGTTACTCGAGAGAGGGGGGGTTGGATGAGCAGTTCTTC. Translation: CASSYSREGGLDEQFF.

V and J are TRBV5-4 and TRBJ1-2, with unresolved D. Trimming took 0 bases from V and 0 from J, leaving 6 bases between them. The germline gives CDR1 SGHNT, CDR2 YYREEE (reference sequence). CDR3 length equals 14 residues. The CDR3 DNA follows: TGTGCCAGCAGCTTGGAAGGTTCTAACTATGGCTACACCTTC. Its protein product is CASSLEGSNYGYTF.